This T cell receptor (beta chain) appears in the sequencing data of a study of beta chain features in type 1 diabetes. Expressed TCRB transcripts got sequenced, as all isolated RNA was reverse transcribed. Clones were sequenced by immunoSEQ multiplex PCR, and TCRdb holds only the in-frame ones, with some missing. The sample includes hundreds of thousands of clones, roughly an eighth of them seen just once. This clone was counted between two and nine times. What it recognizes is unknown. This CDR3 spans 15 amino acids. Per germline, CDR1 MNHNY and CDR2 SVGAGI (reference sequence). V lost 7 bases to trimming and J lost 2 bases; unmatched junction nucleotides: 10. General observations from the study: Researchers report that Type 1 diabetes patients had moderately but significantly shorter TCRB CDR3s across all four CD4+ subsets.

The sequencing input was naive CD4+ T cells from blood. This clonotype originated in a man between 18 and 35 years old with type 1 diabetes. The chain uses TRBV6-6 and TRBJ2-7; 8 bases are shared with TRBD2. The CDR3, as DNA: TGTGCCAGCAAACTTCTAGCGGGTGATCCCTACGAGCAGTACTTC. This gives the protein CASKLLAGDPYEQYF.